This entry lists 16 T cell receptor beta chains sequenced from one sample in a study of shared clonotypes between healthy human individuals. Assay: immunoSEQ multiplex PCR; the TCRdb copy retains only in-frame clones and omits some. This table has some 2,000,000 clones, 95% appearing once. The sequenced material came from naive CD4+ T cells sorted from blood. Subset denoted: CD45RA+ positively selected. The receptors originated from a man between 18 and 29 years old in good health.

This sequence joins TRBV6-6 and TRBJ1-4, with D unclear. The CDR3 sequence is 11 residues long. CDR1 and CDR2 (germline): MNHNY, SVGAGI (reference sequence). Between the trimmed V and J ends, which lost 6 bases and 7 bases, there was a span of 6 bases. CDR3: CASRFREKLFF. CDR3 sequence (DNA): TGTGCCAGCAGATTCCGTGAAAAACTGTTTTTT.

On this clone itself: This CDR3 is missing its conserved last phenylalanine or tryptophan, likely due to a read error. It is unclear where the CDR3 begins or ends on the DNA, so no DNA is shown, and the CDR3 is as TCRdb lists it. This chain connects TRBV11-2 to TRBJ1-2; the table's D gene call, TRBD1, was not cross checked with the DNA. From its first to its last residue, the CDR3 has 13 amino acids. Germline V gives CDR1 SGHAT, CDR2 FQNNGV. The CDR3 reads CASSGLPGTGWSL.

In the case of this clone: This may be a read error: a much more frequent sequence differs by one nucleotide. The V call is TRBV6-1, the J call TRBJ1-4; 7 positions match TRBD1. This CDR3 has 14 residues. Germline V lookup: CDR1 MNHNS, CDR2 SASEGT. Trimming cost V 6 bases and J 0 bases; bases outside gene matches: 1. In DNA form, the CDR3 reads TGTGCCAGCAGAACAGGGGCAACTAATGAAAAACTGTTTTTT. Encoded protein: CASRTGATNEKLFF.

Of note for this clone: Other DNA sequences in this specimen translate into the identical CDR3. The chain carries TRBV5-6 and TRBJ1-3, with unresolved D. CDR1 and CDR2 from the germline V gene are SGHDT and YYEEEE. The V end was cut by 0 bases, the J end by 0 bases, with 7 bases between. The CDR3 has 15 amino acids. The CDR3 protein is CASSLGPGSGNTIYF. The CDR3 DNA sequence: TGTGCCAGCAGCTTGGGCCCCGGCTCTGGAAACACCATATATTTT.

The chain is built from TRBV2 and TRBJ2-5, with D unclear. The germline gives CDR1 SNHLY, CDR2 FYNNEI. The V end lost 6 bases, the J end lost 5 bases, and 7 bases lay between the germline ends. The CDR3 totals 11 residues. CDR3 DNA: TGTGCCAGCAGACATCCTGAGACCCAGTACTTC. It yields the protein CASRHPETQYF.

The CDR3 reads CASSKGGLGVVEQYF. As DNA, the CDR3 is TGTGCCAGCAGTAAGGGGGGACTAGGTGTGGTCGAGCAGTACTTC. The V call is TRBV6-6, the J call TRBJ2-7, with 8 nucleotides matching TRBD2. V lost 5 bases, J lost 6 bases, and 12 bases stayed unmatched. The CDR3 runs 15 residues. Germline V gene data show CDR1 as MNHNY and CDR2 as SVGAGI (reference sequence).

V gene TRBV2 combines with J gene TRBJ2-2, with D hard to call. The CDR3 has 13 residues. CDR1 is SNHLY and CDR2 is FYNNEI in the germline V gene. V was shortened by 5 bases and J by 5 bases, with 9 bases between the two germline ends. Here the CDR3 DNA reads TGTGCCAGCAGTTCCCTTAGAACCGGGGAGCTGTTTTTT. Its translation is CASSSLRTGELFF.

Details on this clone: Other DNA sequences in the sample encode the same CDR3. The chain couples TRBV30 to TRBJ1-5; D is unresolved. There are 13 residues in the CDR3. From germline, CDR1 is GTSNPN and CDR2 SVGIG (reference sequence). V was pared by 0 bases and J by 5 bases, with 8 bases between. Written as DNA, the CDR3 is TGTGCCTGGAGTGTTGAGGGATATCAGCCCCAGCATTTT. It encodes CAWSVEGYQPQHF. The full variable domain, completed using reference TRBV30 and TRBJ1-5, is SQTIHQWPATLVQPVGSPLSLECTVEGTSNPNLYWYRQAAGRGLQLLFYSVGIGQISSEVPQNLSASRPQDRQFILSSKKLLLSDSGFYLCAWSVEGYQPQHFGDGTRLSIL.

This clone has only a few counts. This rearrangement joins TRBV27 to TRBJ1-1; possibly TRBD1 for D (5 bases). The CDR3 covers 13 residues. Germline V CDR1 and CDR2: MNHEY, SMNVEV (reference sequence). V gave up 4 bases and J gave up 0 bases, with 6 bases separating them. The CDR3 nucleotides read TGTGCCAGCAGTTGGGGACTGAACACTGAAGCTTTCTTT. Translation gives CASSWGLNTEAFF.

Here the CDR3 DNA reads TGTGCCAGCAGCTTAGCCTGGGACAGGGGGCGCACAGAGACCCAGTACTTC. This translates into CASSLAWDRGRTETQYF. This chain joins TRBV7-8 and TRBJ2-5, with TRBD1 matching over 12 bases. The CDR3 extends over 17 amino acids. J was trimmed by 4 bases and V by 0 bases; bases with no gene match: 6. The germline CDR1 and CDR2 sequences are SGHVS and FQNEAQ.

The table lists this clone with many counts. The J gene is TRBJ2-5, the V gene TRBV11-1; no reliable D call. Germline lookup yields CDR1 SGHAT and CDR2 FQDESV (reference sequence). The CDR3 length is 15 residues. V was shortened by 5 bases and J by 0 bases, with 13 bases between the two germline ends. The CDR3, as DNA: TGTGCCAGCAGCACCAACACAGACTACCAAGAGACCCAGTACTTC. It is translated as CASSTNTDYQETQYF.

The chain uses TRBV6-4 and TRBJ1-1; 7 bases line up with TRBD1. The V segment lost 6 bases and the J segment 4 bases; nucleotides outside the gene matches: 8. The CDR3 has 14 amino acids. Looked up from germline, CDR1 is MRHNA and CDR2 is SNTAGT. The CDR3 loop reads CASSPQGSGTEAFF. The CDR3 DNA reads as TGTGCCAGCAGCCCACAGGGGTCAGGCACTGAAGCTTTCTTT.

The CDR3 DNA follows: TGTGCCAGCTCACCGAACCGGGGCCGGGGAAATGAAAAACTGTTTTTT. This codes for CASSPNRGRGNEKLFF. The J gene is TRBJ1-4, the V gene TRBV18; D possibly corresponds to TRBD1 (5 bases). The CDR3 loop spans 16 amino acids. Per the germline V gene, CDR1 is KGHSH and CDR2 is LQKENI. With 3 bases removed from V and 5 bases from J, the gap between germline ends came to 16 bases. The variable domain in full, completed from reference TRBV18 and TRBJ1-4, reads NAGVMQNPRHLVRRRGQEARLRCSPMKGHSHVYWYRQLPEEGLKFMVYLQKENIIDESGMPKERFSAEFPKEGPSILRIQQVVRGDSAAYFCASSPNRGRGNEKLFFGSGTQLSVL.

This sequence joins TRBV9 and TRBJ2-7, with unresolved D. Trimming pared 2 bases from V and 2 bases from J, leaving 14 bases between. Germline V gene lookup returns CDR1 SGDLS and CDR2 YYNGEE. This CDR3 spans 15 amino acids. The CDR3 nucleotides read TGTGCCAGCAGCGTTAACGGCGAGACTCCCTACGAGCAGTACTTC. Its translation: CASSVNGETPYEQYF.

CDR3: CSVERQALSTDTQYF. The CDR3 DNA reads TGCAGCGTTGAGAGGCAGGCCCTAAGCACAGATACGCAGTATTTT. The chain uses TRBV29-1 and TRBJ2-3; D gene unclear. Germline V gives CDR1 SQVTM, CDR2 ANQGSEA. The CDR3 spans 15 residues. Between the trimmed V and J ends, which lost 3 bases and 0 bases, there was a span of 13 bases.

The rearrangement joins TRBV9 to TRBJ2-7; 7 nucleotides match TRBD1. The CDR3 runs 14 residues. The ends lost 0 bases at V and 2 bases at J; junction bases unmatched: 2. The germline gives CDR1 SGDLS, CDR2 YYNGEE. The chain's CDR3 is CASSVDQGAYEQYF. CDR3 in DNA: TGTGCCAGCAGCGTAGATCAGGGGGCCTACGAGCAGTACTTC.